The 8 T cell receptor beta chains in this list originate from one sample, sequenced in a study of PD-1 blockade in classical Hodgkin lymphoma. Exposure to brentuximab vedotin varied, and each patient had relapsed following autologous stem cell transplantation. Some clones are missing from TCRdb's copy, which holds only in-frame ones; the method was immunoSEQ multiplex PCR. The sample holds about 26,000 clones, about nine tenths seen once. This sample comprised peripheral blood mononuclear cells (PBMCs), obtained at baseline. Receptors originate from a human donor with classical Hodgkin lymphoma.

The chain recombines TRBV5-1 with TRBJ2-1; tentative D call: TRBD2 (6 bases). Looked up from germline, CDR1 is SGHRS and CDR2 is YFSETQ. Trimming shortened V by 3 bases and J by 10 bases, and 14 bases separated the two germline ends. This CDR3 contains 13 residues. In DNA, the CDR3 is TGCGCCAGCAGCTACGGGACTCCTCCGGAGCAGTTCTTC. Its translation: CASSYGTPPEQFF.

The chain uses TRBV5-1 and TRBJ2-5; D not certain. Germline V CDR1 and CDR2: SGHRS, YFSETQ. V was trimmed by 0 bases and J by 2 bases, leaving 11 bases between them. The CDR3 consists of 15 residues. CDR3 sequence reads: CASSLAGFGQETQYF. The DNA of the CDR3 is TGCGCCAGCAGCTTGGCCGGGTTCGGGCAAGAGACCCAGTACTTC.

The chain recombines TRBV5-1 with TRBJ2-7; D not certain. The germline V and J ends were trimmed by 0 bases and 3 bases, with 4 bases remaining between them. This CDR3 spans 12 amino acids. Germline loops: CDR1 SGHRS, CDR2 YFSETQ. Written as DNA, the CDR3 is TGCGCCAGCAGCTTGGGGCACTACGAGCAGTACTTC. As protein: CASSLGHYEQYF. Full variable domain (remainder filled in from reference TRBV5-1 and TRBJ2-7): KAGVTQTPRYLIKTRGQQVTLSCSPISGHRSVSWYQQTPGQGLQFLFEYFSETQRNKGNFPGRFSGRQFSNSRSEMNVSTLELGDSALYLCASSLGHYEQYFGPGTRLTVT.

This chain uses TRBV9 with TRBJ1-4, with TRBD1 matching over 7 bases. Looked up from germline, CDR1 is SGDLS and CDR2 is YYNGEE. CDR3 size: 14 residues. The V and J ends lost 4 bases and 10 bases, in that order; junction bases with no gene match: 10. The DNA of the CDR3 is TGTGCCAGCAGCCCCACAGGGGCCTTGGGAAAACTGTTTTTT. This codes for CASSPTGALGKLFF.

J is TRBJ1-2 and V is TRBV6-5; 7 positions match TRBD1. Germline V lookup: CDR1 MNHEY, CDR2 SVGAGI. J lost 1 base, V lost 5 bases, and 7 bases had no gene match. The CDR3 contains 15 residues. The CDR3 bases are TGTGCCAGCAGTCCCCGACAGGGCTTTAACTATGGCTACACCTTC. Protein: CASSPRQGFNYGYTF.

The V call is TRBV6-6, the J call TRBJ2-2; D is uncertain. Trimming pared 6 bases from V and 3 bases from J, leaving 8 bases between. The length of the CDR3 is 13 residues. Germline V gene sequence: CDR1 MNHNY, CDR2 SVGAGI (reference sequence). CDR3 in amino acids: CASSDSYTGELFF. The CDR3, as DNA: TGTGCCAGCAGCGACTCCTACACCGGGGAGCTGTTTTTT.

V usage is TRBV4-1 and J usage is TRBJ1-2; weak D call: TRBD1 (6 bases). V lost 1 base to trimming and J lost 4 bases, with 28 bases between them. Germline V gene data show CDR1 as MGHRA and CDR2 as YSYEKL. The CDR3 runs 20 residues. CDR3 nucleotide sequence: TGCGCCAGCAGCCAAGTCGCAGGGGATCATCACAAGAGGTTGGGCTATGGCTACACCTTC. It yields the protein CASSQVAGDHHKRLGYGYTF.

This chain uses TRBV2 with TRBJ2-7; the D gene is possibly TRBD1 (5 bases). This CDR3 has 12 residues. The germline V gene has CDR1 SNHLY and CDR2 FYNNEI. The CDR3 sequence: CVSSQGYYEQYF. The CDR3 DNA is TGTGTATCGAGCCAGGGATACTACGAGCAGTACTTC.